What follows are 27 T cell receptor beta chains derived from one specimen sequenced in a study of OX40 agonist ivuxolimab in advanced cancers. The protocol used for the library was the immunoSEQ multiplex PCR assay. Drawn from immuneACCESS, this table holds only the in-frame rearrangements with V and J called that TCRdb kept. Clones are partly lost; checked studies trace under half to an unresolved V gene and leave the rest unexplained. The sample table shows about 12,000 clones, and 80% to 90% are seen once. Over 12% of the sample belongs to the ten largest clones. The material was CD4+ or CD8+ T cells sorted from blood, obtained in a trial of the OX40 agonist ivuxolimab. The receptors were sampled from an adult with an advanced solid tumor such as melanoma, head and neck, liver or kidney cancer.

The CDR3 protein is CASSYPLGEQYF. CDR3 DNA sequence: TGTGCCAGCAGTTACCCGCTTGGCGAGCAGTACTTC. The chain employs TRBV6-5 and TRBJ2-7; D is unresolved. The CDR3 consists of 12 residues. Per germline, CDR1 MNHEY and CDR2 SVGAGI. Trimming pared 2 bases from V and 6 bases from J, leaving 8 bases between.

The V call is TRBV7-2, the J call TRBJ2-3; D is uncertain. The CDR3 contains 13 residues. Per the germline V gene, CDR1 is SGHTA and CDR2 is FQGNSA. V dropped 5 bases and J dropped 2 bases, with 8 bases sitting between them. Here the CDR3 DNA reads TGTGCCAGCAGCCCTCCCCCCACAGATACGCAGTATTTT. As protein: CASSPPPTDTQYF.

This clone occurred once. CDR3 bases: TGTGCCAGCAGTGAATGGACAGGGGGCAGAACAGATACGCAGTATTTT. Translated, it gives CASSEWTGGRTDTQYF. The genes are TRBV2 and TRBJ2-3; 11 nucleotides agree with TRBD1. The germline gives CDR1 SNHLY, CDR2 FYNNEI. The CDR3 runs to 16 residues. The junction had 4 bases not matched to a gene; V was cut back by 2 bases and J by 3 bases.

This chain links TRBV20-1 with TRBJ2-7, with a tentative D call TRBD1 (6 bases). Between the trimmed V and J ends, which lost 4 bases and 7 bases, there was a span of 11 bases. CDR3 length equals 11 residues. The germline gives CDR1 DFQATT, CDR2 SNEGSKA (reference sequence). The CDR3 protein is CSANTGIEQYF. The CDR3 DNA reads TGCAGTGCTAACACAGGGATTGAGCAGTACTTC.

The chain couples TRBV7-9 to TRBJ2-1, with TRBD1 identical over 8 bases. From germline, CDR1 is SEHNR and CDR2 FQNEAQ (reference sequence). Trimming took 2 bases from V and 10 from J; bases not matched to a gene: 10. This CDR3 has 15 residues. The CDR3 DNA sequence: TGTGCCAGCAGCTTAAGACAGGGGCGACGAGAGGAGCAGTTCTTC. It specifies CASSLRQGRREEQFF.

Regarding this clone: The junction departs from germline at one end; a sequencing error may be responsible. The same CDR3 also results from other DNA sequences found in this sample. This CDR3 reads CASSLTSGSEQYF. Here the CDR3 DNA reads TGTGCCAGCAGCTTGACTAGCGGGAGCGAGCAGTACTTT. The chain carries TRBV7-2 and TRBJ2-7; 12 nucleotides line up with TRBD2. Germline-derived CDR1 and CDR2 are SGHTA and FQGNSA. The CDR3 is 13 amino acids.

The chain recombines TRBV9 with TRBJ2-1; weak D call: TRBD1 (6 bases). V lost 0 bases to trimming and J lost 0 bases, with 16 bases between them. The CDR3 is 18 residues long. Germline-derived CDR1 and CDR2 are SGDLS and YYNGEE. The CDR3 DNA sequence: TGTGCCAGCAGCGTAGAGTCTGGGGGCGGATACTCCTACAATGAGCAGTTCTTC. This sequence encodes CASSVESGGGYSYNEQFF.

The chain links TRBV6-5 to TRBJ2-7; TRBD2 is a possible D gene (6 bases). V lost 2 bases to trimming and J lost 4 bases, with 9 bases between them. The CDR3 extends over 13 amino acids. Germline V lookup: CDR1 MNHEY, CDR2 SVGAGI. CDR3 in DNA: TGTGCCAGCAGTTACAGGGGAGGATACGAGCAGTACTTC. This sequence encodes CASSYRGGYEQYF.

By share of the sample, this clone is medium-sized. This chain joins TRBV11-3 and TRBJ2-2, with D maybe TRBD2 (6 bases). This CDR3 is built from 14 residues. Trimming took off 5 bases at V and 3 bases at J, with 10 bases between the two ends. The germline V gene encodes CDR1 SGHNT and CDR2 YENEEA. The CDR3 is CASSRRGHTGELFF. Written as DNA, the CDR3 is TGTGCCAGCAGCCGGCGGGGTCACACCGGGGAGCTGTTTTTT. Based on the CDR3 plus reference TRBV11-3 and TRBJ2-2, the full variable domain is EAGVVQSPRYKIIEKKQPVAFWCNPISGHNTLYWYLQNLGQGPELLIRYENEEAVDDSQLPKDRFSAERLKGVDSTLKIQPAELGDSAVYLCASSRRGHTGELFFGEGSRLTVL.

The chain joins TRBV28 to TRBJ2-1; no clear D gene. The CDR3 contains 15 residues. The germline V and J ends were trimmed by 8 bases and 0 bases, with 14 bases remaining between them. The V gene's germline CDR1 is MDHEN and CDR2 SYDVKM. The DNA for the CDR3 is TGTGCCAGCTCTCAGCTCTGGAGCTCCTACAATGAGCAGTTCTTC. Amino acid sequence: CASSQLWSSYNEQFF.

CDR3 loop: CASSQDWQGSYEQYF. DNA of the CDR3: TGCGCCAGCAGCCAAGATTGGCAGGGCTCCTACGAGCAGTACTTC. The J gene is TRBJ2-5, the V gene TRBV4-3; maybe TRBD1 (5 bases). The J call is uncertain, as TRBJ2-7 better fits the DNA end. This CDR3 contains 15 residues. CDR1 is LGHNA and CDR2 is YSLEER in the germline V gene.

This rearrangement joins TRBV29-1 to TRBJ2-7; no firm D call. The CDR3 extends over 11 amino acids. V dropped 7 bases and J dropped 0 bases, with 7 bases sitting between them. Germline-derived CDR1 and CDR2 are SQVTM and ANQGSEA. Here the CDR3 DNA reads TGCAGCGGTGGGGACTCCTACGAGCAGTACTTC. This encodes CSGGDSYEQYF.

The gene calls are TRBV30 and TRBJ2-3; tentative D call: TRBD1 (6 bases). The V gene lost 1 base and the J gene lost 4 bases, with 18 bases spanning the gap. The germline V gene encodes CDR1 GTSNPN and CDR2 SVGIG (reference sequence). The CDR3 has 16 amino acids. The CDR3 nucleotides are TGTGCCTGGAGTGCTCAGGGGAGTTGGGGCCCAGATACGCAGTATTTT. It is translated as CAWSAQGSWGPDTQYF.

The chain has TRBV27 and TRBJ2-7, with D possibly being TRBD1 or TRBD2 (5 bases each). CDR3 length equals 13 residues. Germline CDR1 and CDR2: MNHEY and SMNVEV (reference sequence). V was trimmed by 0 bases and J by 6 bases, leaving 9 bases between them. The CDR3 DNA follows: TGTGCCAGCAGTTTATCGGGGGTTGTCGAGCAGTACTTC. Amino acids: CASSLSGVVEQYF.

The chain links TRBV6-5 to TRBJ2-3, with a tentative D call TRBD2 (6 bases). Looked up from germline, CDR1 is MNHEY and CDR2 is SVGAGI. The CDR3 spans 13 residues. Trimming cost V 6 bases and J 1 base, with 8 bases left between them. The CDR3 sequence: CASSRGGTDTQYF. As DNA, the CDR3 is TGTGCCAGCAGCCGCGGGGGCACAGATACGCAGTATTTT.

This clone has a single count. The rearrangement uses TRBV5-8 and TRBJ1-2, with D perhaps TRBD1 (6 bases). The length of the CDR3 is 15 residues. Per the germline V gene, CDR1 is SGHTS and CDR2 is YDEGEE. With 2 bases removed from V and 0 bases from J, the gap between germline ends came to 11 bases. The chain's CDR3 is CASSFTGTTNYGYTF. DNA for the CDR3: TGTGCCAGCAGCTTTACCGGGACAACTAACTATGGCTACACCTTC.

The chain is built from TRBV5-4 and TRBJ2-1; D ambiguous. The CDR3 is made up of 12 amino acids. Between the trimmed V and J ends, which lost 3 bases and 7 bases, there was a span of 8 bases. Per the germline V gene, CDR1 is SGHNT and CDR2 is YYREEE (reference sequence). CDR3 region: CASSSAGNEQFF. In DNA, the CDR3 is TGTGCCAGCAGCTCTGCTGGGAATGAGCAGTTCTTC.

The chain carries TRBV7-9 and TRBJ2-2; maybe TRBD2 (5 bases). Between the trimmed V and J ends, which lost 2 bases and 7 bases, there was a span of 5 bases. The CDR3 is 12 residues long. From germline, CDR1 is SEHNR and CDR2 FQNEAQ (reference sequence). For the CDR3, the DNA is TGTGCCAGCAGCTTAAGCGGCGGGGAGCTGTTTTTT. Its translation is CASSLSGGELFF. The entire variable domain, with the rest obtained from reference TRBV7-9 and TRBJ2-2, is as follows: DTGVSQNPRHKITKRGQNVTFRCDPISEHNRLYWYRQTLGQGPEFLTYFQNEAQLEKSRLLSDRFSAERPKGSFSTLEIQRTEQGDSAMYLCASSLSGGELFFGEGSRLTVL.

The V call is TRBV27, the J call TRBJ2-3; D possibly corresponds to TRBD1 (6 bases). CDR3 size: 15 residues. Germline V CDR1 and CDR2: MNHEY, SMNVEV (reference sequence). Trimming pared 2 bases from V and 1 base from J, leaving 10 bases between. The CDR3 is CASSLPGAGTDTQYF. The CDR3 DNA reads TGTGCCAGCAGTTTACCAGGGGCCGGCACAGATACGCAGTATTTT.

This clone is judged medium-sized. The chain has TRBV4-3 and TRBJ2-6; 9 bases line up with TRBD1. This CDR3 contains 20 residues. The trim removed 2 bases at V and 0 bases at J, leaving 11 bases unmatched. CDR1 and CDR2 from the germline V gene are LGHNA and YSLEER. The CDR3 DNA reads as TGCGCCAGCAGCCAATGGGGCGGGACAGGGTTCAGCTCTGGGGCCAACGTCCTGACTTTC. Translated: CASSQWGGTGFSSGANVLTF.

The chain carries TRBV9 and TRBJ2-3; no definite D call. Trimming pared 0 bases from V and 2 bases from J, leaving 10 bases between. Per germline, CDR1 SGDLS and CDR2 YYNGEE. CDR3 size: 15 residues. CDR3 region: CASSVEARNTDTQYF. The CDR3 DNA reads TGTGCCAGCAGCGTAGAGGCCAGGAACACAGATACGCAGTATTTT.

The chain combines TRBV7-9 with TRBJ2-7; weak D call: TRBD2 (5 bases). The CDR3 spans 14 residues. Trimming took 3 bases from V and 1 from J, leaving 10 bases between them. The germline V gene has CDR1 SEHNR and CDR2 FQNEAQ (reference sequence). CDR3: CASSFGPGSYEQYF. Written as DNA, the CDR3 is TGTGCCAGCAGCTTCGGCCCGGGATCCTACGAGCAGTACTTC.

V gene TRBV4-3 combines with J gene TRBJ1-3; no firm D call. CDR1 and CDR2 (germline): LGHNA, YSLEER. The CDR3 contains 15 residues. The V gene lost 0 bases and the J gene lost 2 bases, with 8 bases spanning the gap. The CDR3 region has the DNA TGCGCCAGCAGCCAAGATAGGCAGACTGGAAACACCATATATTTT. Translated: CASSQDRQTGNTIYF.

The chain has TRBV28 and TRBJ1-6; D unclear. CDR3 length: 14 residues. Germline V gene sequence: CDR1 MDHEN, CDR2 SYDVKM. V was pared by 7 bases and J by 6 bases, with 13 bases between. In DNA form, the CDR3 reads TGTGCCAGCACCGAGGTAGGGCGTAATTCACCCCTCCACTTT. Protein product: CASTEVGRNSPLHF.

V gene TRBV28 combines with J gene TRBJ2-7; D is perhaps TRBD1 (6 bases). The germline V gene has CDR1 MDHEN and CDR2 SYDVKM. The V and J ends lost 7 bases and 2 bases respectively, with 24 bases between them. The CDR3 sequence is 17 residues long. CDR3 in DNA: TGTGCCAGCACAACGCCACTCCTAGGGACATACACCTACGAGCAGTACTTC. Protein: CASTTPLLGTYTYEQYF.

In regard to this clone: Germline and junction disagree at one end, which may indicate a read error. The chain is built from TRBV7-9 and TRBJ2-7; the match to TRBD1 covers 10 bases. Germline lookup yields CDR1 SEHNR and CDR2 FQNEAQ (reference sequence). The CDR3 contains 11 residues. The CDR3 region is CASSYPGQGNF. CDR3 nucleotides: TGTGCCAGCAGCTACCCGGGACAGGGGAACTTC.

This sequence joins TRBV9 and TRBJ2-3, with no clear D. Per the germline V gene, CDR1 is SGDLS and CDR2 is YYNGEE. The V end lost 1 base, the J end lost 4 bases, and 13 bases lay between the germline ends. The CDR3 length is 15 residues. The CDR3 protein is CASSVFATSPDTQYF. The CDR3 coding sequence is TGTGCCAGCAGCGTATTTGCGACCTCCCCAGATACGCAGTATTTT.